The 2 T cell receptor beta chains listed next were all sequenced from one sample in a study of T cell changes during pregnancy in multiple sclerosis. Method: immunoSEQ multiplex PCR; TCRdb's copy keeps in-frame clones and lacks some. The profile shows around 48,000 clones, 80% to 95% of them singletons. The starting material was CD4+ T cells from peripheral blood mononuclear cells, obtained in the second trimester of pregnancy. Receptor source: a female donor in good health, enrolled as a control in a pregnancy study.

This clone was counted once. The CDR3 loop is CASSQGRVQETQYF. The CDR3 nucleotides are TGCGCCAGCAGCCAAGGACGGGTGCAAGAGACCCAGTACTTC. This chain connects TRBV4-1 to TRBJ2-5; D is undetermined. Trimming shortened V by 1 base and J by 2 bases, and 8 bases separated the two germline ends. Germline V CDR1 and CDR2: MGHRA, YSYEKL. This CDR3 is built from 14 residues.

The V and J genes are TRBV6-5 and TRBJ2-7; 7 bases match TRBD1. The germline V gene has CDR1 MNHEY and CDR2 SVGAGI. The V gene end was trimmed by 4 bases and the J gene end by 6 bases; junction bases not matched to a gene: 3. The CDR3 totals 12 residues. Here the CDR3 reads CASSSDRVEQYF. The CDR3 coding sequence is TGTGCCAGCAGTTCTGACAGGGTCGAGCAGTACTTC.